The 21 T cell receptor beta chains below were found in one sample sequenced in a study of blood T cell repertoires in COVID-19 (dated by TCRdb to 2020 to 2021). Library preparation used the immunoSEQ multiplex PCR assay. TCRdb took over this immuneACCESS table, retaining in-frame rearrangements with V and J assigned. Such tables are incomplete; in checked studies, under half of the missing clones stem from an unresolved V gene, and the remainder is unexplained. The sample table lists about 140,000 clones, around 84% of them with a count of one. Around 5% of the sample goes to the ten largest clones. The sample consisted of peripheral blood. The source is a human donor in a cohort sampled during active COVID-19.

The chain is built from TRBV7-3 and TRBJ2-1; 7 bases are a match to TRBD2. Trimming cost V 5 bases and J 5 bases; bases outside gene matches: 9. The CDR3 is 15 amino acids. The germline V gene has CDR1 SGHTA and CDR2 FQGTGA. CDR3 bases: TGTGCCAGCAGCCCCGGGGGGACTAACAACAATGAGCAGTTCTTC. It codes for CASSPGGTNNNEQFF.

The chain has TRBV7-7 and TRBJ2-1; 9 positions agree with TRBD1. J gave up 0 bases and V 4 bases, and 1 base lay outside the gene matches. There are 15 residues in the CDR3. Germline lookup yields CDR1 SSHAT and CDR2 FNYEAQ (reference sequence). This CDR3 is CASSSTGGSYNEQFF. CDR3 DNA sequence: TGTGCCAGCAGCTCGACAGGGGGCTCCTACAATGAGCAGTTCTTC. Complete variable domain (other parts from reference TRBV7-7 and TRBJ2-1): GAGVSQSPRYKVTKRGQDVTLRCDPISSHATLYWYQQALGQGPEFLTYFNYEAQPDKSGLPSDRFSAERPEGSISTLTIQRTEQRDSAMYRCASSSTGGSYNEQFFGPGTRLTVL.

This CDR3 is CATSRDGGPNQPQHF. The CDR3 coding sequence is TGTGCCACCAGCAGAGATGGTGGGCCTAATCAGCCCCAGCATTTT. The V and J genes are TRBV15 and TRBJ1-5; D not resolved. The CDR3 is 15 amino acids. Germline CDR1 and CDR2: LNHNV and YYDKDF (reference sequence). V lost 0 bases, J lost 4 bases, and 10 bases lay in between.

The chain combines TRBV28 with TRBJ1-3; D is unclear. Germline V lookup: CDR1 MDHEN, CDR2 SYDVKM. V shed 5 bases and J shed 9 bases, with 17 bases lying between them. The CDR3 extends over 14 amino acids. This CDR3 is CASSIPHGGATIYF. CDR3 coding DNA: TGTGCCAGCAGTATTCCGCATGGAGGAGCCACCATATATTTT. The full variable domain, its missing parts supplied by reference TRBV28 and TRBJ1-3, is DVKVTQSSRYLVKRTGEKVFLECVQDMDHENMFWYRQDPGLGLRLIYFSYDVKMKEKGDIPEGYSVSREKKERFSLILESASTNQTSMYLCASSIPHGGATIYFGEGSWLTVV.

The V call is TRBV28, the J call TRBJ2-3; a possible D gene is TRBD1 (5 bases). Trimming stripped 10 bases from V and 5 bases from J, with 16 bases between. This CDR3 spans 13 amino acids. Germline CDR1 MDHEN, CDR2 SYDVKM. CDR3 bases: TGTGCCACCTCGGACATCTTCGGAGATACGCAGTATTTT. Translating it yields CATSDIFGDTQYF.

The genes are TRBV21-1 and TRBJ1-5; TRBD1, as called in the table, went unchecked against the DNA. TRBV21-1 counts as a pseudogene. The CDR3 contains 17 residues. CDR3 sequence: CASSKEEGPGEGQPQHF. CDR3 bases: TGTGCCAGCAGCAAAGAAGAAGGGCCAGGGGAAGGTCAGCCCCAGCATTTT.

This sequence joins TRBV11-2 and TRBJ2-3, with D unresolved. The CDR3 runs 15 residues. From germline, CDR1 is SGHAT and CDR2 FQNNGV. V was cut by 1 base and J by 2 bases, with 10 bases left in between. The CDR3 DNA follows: TGTGCCAGCAGCTTAGGCGGCTACTCCACAGATACGCAGTATTTT. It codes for CASSLGGYSTDTQYF.

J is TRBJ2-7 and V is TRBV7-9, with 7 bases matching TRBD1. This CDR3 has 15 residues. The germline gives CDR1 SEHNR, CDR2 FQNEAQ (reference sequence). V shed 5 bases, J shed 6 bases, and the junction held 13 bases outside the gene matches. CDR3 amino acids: CASSPKSGTVPEQYF. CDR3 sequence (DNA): TGTGCCAGCAGCCCCAAATCCGGGACAGTACCCGAGCAGTACTTC. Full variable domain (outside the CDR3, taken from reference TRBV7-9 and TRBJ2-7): DTGVSQNPRHKITKRGQNVTFRCDPISEHNRLYWYRQTLGQGPEFLTYFQNEAQLEKSRLLSDRFSAERPKGSFSTLEIQRTEQGDSAMYLCASSPKSGTVPEQYFGPGTRLTVT.

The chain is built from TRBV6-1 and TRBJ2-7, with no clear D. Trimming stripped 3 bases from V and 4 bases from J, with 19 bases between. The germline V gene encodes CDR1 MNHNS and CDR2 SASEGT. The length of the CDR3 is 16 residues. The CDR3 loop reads CASSEYGETQWYEQYF. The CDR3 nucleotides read TGTGCCAGCAGTGAGTATGGCGAGACTCAATGGTACGAGCAGTACTTC.

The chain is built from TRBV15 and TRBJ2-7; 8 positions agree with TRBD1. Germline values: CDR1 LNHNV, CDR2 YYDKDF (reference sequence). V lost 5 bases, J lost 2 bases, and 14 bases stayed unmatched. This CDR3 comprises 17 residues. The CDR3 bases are TGTGCCACCAGCCCTACGACGTGGGACAGGACACCCTACGAGCAGTACTTC. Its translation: CATSPTTWDRTPYEQYF.

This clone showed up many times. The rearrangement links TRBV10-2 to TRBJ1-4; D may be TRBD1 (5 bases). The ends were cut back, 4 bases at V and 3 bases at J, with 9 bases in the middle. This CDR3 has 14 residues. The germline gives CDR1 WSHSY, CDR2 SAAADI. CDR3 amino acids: CASSGGGSNEKLFF. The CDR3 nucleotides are TGCGCCAGCAGTGGCGGGGGATCTAATGAAAAACTGTTTTTT.

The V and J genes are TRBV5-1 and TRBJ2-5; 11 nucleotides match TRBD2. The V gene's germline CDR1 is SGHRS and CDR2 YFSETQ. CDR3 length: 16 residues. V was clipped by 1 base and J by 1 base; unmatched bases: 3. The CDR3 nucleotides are TGCGCCAGCAGCTTGAGGCTAGCGGGGGGCCAAGAGACCCAGTACTTC. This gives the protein CASSLRLAGGQETQYF.

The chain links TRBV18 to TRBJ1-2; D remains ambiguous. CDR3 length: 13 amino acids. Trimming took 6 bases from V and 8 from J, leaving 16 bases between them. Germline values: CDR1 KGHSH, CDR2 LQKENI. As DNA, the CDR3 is TGTGCCAGCTCCCCTTGGACTGCCAGCGGCTACACCTTC. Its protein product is CASSPWTASGYTF.

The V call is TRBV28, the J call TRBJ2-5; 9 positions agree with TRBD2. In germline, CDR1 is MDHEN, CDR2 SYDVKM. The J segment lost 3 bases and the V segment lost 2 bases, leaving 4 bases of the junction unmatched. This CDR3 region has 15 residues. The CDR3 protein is CASSLGLAGKETQYF. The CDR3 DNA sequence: TGTGCCAGCAGTTTAGGGCTAGCGGGAAAAGAGACCCAGTACTTC.

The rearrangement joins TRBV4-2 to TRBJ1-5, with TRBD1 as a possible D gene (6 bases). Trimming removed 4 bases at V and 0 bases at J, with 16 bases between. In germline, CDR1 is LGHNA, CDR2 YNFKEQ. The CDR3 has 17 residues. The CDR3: CASSRDDRFNSNQPQHF. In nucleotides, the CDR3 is TGTGCCAGCAGCCGCGATGACAGGTTTAATAGCAATCAGCCCCAGCATTTT.

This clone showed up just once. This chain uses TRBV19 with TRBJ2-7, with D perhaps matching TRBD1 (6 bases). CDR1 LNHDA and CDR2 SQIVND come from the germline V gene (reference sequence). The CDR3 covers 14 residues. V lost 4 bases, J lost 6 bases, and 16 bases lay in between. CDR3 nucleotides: TGTGCCAGTAGTACGGACGGACAGTCGCTCGAGCAGTACTTC. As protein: CASSTDGQSLEQYF.

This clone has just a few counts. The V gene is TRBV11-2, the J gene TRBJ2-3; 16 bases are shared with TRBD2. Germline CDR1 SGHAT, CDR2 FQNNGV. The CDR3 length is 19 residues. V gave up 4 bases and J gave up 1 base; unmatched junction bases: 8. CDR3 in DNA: TGTGCCAGCAGCTCCTCGGGACTAGCGGGAGGGCCCGGCACAGATACGCAGTATTTT. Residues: CASSSSGLAGGPGTDTQYF. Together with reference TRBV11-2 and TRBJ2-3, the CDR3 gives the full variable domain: EAGVAQSPRYKIIEKRQSVAFWCNPISGHATLYWYQQILGQGPKLLIQFQNNGVVDDSQLPKDRFSAERLKGVDSTLKIQPAKLEDSAVYLCASSSSGLAGGPGTDTQYFGPGTRLTVL.

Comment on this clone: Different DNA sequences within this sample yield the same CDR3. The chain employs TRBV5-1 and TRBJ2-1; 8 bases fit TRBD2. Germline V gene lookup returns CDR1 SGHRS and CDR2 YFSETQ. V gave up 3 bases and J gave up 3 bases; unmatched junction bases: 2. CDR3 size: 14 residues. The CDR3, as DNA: TGCGCCAGCAGCTCGGCGGGGGGCTACAATGAGCAGTTCTTC. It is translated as CASSSAGGYNEQFF. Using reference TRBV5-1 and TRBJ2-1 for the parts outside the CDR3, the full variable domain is KAGVTQTPRYLIKTRGQQVTLSCSPISGHRSVSWYQQTPGQGLQFLFEYFSETQRNKGNFPGRFSGRQFSNSRSEMNVSTLELGDSALYLCASSSAGGYNEQFFGPGTRLTVL.

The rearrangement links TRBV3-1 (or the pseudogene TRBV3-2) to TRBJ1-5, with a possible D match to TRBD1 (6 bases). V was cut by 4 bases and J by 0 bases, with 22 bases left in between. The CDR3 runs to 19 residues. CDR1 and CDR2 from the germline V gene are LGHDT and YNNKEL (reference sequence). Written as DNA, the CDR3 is TGTGCCAGCAGCCCCCGTGGGGGGGCGGCAGCTTATAGCAATCAGCCCCAGCATTTT. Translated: CASSPRGGAAAYSNQPQHF.

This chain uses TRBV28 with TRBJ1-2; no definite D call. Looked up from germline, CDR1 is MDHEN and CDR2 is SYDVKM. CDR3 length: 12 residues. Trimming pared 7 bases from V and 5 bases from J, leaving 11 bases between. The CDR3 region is CASNHQRYGYTF. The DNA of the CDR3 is TGTGCCAGCAACCACCAGAGGTATGGCTACACCTTC.

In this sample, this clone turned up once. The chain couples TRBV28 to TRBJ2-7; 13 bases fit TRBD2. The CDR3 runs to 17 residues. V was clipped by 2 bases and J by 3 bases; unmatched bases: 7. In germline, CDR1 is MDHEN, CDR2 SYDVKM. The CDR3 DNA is TGTGCCAGCAGTTTACGGGGACTAGCGGGACGGCTCTACGAGCAGTACTTC. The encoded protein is CASSLRGLAGRLYEQYF.